This T cell receptor beta chain emerged from a study of shared clonotypes between healthy human individuals. The wider study: The people who gave samples were a couple of women and three men aged 18 to 49. For every donor, three CD4 naive, three CD4 memory, two CD8 naive and one CD8 memory plates were used.

CDR3 size: 16 residues. J lost 7 bases, V lost 4 bases, and 11 bases had no gene match. Germline V gives CDR1 SGHNT, CDR2 YYREEE (reference sequence). A deep-level run was used for the assay. Repertoires were generated with immunoSEQ multiplex PCR, while TCRdb's copy carries only in-frame clones and drops some. The sample carries about 2.4 million clones, approximately 94% recorded once. What was sequenced was naive CD4+ T cells sorted from blood. Described subset: CD45RA+ positively selected. The chain couples TRBV5-4 to TRBJ2-1, with 10 positions matching TRBD2. This TCR was sampled from a young man in good health. The CDR3 reads CASSLPLAGDENEQFF. For the CDR3, the DNA is TGTGCCAGCAGCCTACCCCTAGCGGGAGATGAAAATGAGCAGTTCTTC.